Listed below are T cell receptor beta chains from one sample, sequenced in a study of blood T cell repertoires in COVID-19. TCRdb's table, derived via immunoSEQ multiplex PCR, lists solely in-frame clones and lacks some. Of 210,000 or so clones listed, approximately 82% are singletons. The specimen sequenced was peripheral blood. These receptors were collected from a middle-aged woman with acute or convalescent COVID-19. Each CDR3 is given with its conserved first and last residue. A D gene is named only where the DNA matches it firmly. Clone size is stated in some rows and not others, as once, few, many or a class when expanded.

cdr3_nt	cdr3_aa	clone_size	v_call	d_call	j_call
TGTGGGGTCCGGGCTAGCGGGACCGATGAGCAGTTCTTC	CGVRASGTDEQFF	.	TRBV6-6	TRBD2	TRBJ2-1
TGTGCCAGCAGCCCCTTTCGGTCGAACACCGGGGAGCTGTTTTTT	CASSPFRSNTGELFF	.	TRBV7-2	.	TRBJ2-2
TGTGCCAGCAGTCTTCCCGGGACAGGGGGTTATAATTCACCCCTCCACTTT	CASSLPGTGGYNSPLHF	.	TRBV6-6	TRBD1	TRBJ1-6
TGTGCCAGCATCCGGCTAGCGGGGTACACCGGGGAGCTGTTTTTT	CASIRLAGYTGELFF	few	TRBV11-2	TRBD2	TRBJ2-2
TGTGCCATCGGACAGGGGGAGACCCAGTACTTC	CAIGQGETQYF	.	TRBV24-1	TRBD1	TRBJ2-5
TGTGCCAGCAGCGTTTCCACAGGTCGCTCTGGAAACACCATATATTTT	CASSVSTGRSGNTIYF	.	TRBV9	.	TRBJ1-3
TGTGCCAGCAGCTTGGTTTCAGGGGCGAAAGAGACCCAGTACTTC	CASSLVSGAKETQYF	.	TRBV7-3	.	TRBJ2-5
TGTGCCAGTAGTATTGCCGGACTTCCGAGCTCCTACGAGCAGTACTTC	CASSIAGLPSSYEQYF	once	TRBV19	.	TRBJ2-7
TGTGCCAGCAGCTTACTTGTCGGGGAGCTGTTTTTT	CASSLLVGELFF	.	TRBV13	.	TRBJ2-2
TGCAGCGTTGAACTAGCGGAGGGGGAGCAGTTCTTC	CSVELAEGEQFF	.	TRBV29-1	TRBD2	TRBJ2-1
TGTGCCAGCTCACCAGGCGACAGGGCGCGCCTTCAGCCCCAGCATTTT	CASSPGDRARLQPQHF	few	TRBV18	TRBD1	TRBJ1-5
TGTGCCACCAGTGCGGGACTAGCGGGGGTATACAATGAGCAGTTCTTC	CATSAGLAGVYNEQFF	once	TRBV24-1	TRBD2	TRBJ2-1
TGTGCCAGCAGTTACGGCGGGACTAGCAATGAGCAGTTCTTC	CASSYGGTSNEQFF	once	TRBV27	TRBD2	TRBJ2-1
TGTGCCTGGAGTGTAACAGACAGAAGCTCCTACAATGAGCAGTTCTTC	CAWSVTDRSSYNEQFF	.	TRBV30	.	TRBJ2-1
TGTGCCAGCAGCTTAGACGCGATTATAGATACGCAGTATTTT	CASSLDAIIDTQYF	.	TRBV13	.	TRBJ2-3
TGCGCCAGCAGCCAAGAATTGCAAACAACCTACGAGCAGTACTTC	CASSQELQTTYEQYF	.	TRBV4-3	.	TRBJ2-7
TGTGCCAGCACCAACGGACTGAACGGCTACGAGCAGTACTTC	CASTNGLNGYEQYF	.	TRBV5-4	.	TRBJ2-7
TGTGCCACCAGTGATTTGCGAACAGGAAACAATGAGCAGTTCTTC	CATSDLRTGNNEQFF	.	TRBV24-1	.	TRBJ2-1
TGTGCCAGCAGTCGAGGACTAGCGGAGGACTACGAGCAGTACTTC	CASSRGLAEDYEQYF	.	TRBV3-1/TRBV3-2	TRBD2	TRBJ2-7
TGTGCCAGCAGCTTATCGGGCTACGAGCAGTACTTC	CASSLSGYEQYF	.	TRBV11-2	.	TRBJ2-7
TGTGCCAGCAGCCAAGATCCACAAACGGGGGAAGTCGAGCAGTACTTC	CASSQDPQTGEVEQYF	.	TRBV14	.	TRBJ2-7
TGTGCCAGCACTATAGTTAACACCGGGGAGCTGTTTTTT	CASTIVNTGELFF	.	TRBV6-5	.	TRBJ2-2
TGTGCCAGCAGCCAACATTCACTCGACACCGGGGAGCTGTTTTTT	CASSQHSLDTGELFF	.	TRBV3-1/TRBV3-2	.	TRBJ2-2
TGCAGTGCTAGTCTTCCAGGGGTCTGGTATGGCTACACCTTC	CSASLPGVWYGYTF	few	TRBV20-1	.	TRBJ1-2
TGTGCCAGCAGCTTGGGGACAGGGTGGACCCAGTACTTC	CASSLGTGWTQYF	.	TRBV5-5	TRBD1	TRBJ2-5
TGTGCCAGCAGCGGGACAGGGGGTAACAATGAGCAGTTCTTC	CASSGTGGNNEQFF	.	TRBV21-1	.	TRBJ2-1
TGTGCCAGCAGCGAGGGGCTAGATTATCAGCCCCAGCATTTT	CASSEGLDYQPQHF	.	TRBV9	.	TRBJ1-5
TGTGCCAGCACGACAGGGTCGAGCACTGAAGCTTTCTTT	CASTTGSSTEAFF	.	TRBV25-1	TRBD1	TRBJ1-1
TGTGCCAGCAGTTACCAGGCAGGCTATGGCTACACCTTC	CASSYQAGYGYTF	once	TRBV6-5	.	TRBJ1-2
TGTGCCAGCAGCCATGGGAGGTATAGTGAGCAGTTCTTC	CASSHGRYSEQFF	.	TRBV5-5	.	TRBJ2-1
TGTGCCAGCAGCCCCCCGGCTGGGGGGTACAATGAGCAGTTCTTC	CASSPPAGGYNEQFF	.	TRBV11-2	.	TRBJ2-1
TGTGCCAGCAGCTTAGCTCTAGCGGGGGCCCTTCCCTACAATGAGCAGTTCTTC	CASSLALAGALPYNEQFF	.	TRBV13	TRBD2	TRBJ2-1
TGTGCCAGTAGTACACTGAGGACAGGGGAAACCGGGGAGCTGTTTTTT	CASSTLRTGETGELFF	.	TRBV19	TRBD1	TRBJ2-2
TGTGCCAGCAGTGACTCGGCTTCCCCCTACAATGAGCAGTTCTTC	CASSDSASPYNEQFF	.	TRBV6-4	.	TRBJ2-1
TGTGCCAGCAGCTTGTATCCGGACAGGGTCATCGAGCAGTACTTC	CASSLYPDRVIEQYF	.	TRBV5-5	TRBD1	TRBJ2-7
TGTGCCAGCAGCCTTGTAGGTAGTAGACGACTCCAAGAGACCCAGTACTTC	CASSLVGSRRLQETQYF	.	TRBV7-2	.	TRBJ2-5
TGTGCCAGTAGTATAGGACGGGACGAGCAGTACTTC	CASSIGRDEQYF	.	TRBV19	.	TRBJ2-7
TGTGCCAGCAGCGTAGGTCTAGCGGAAGATCGGGATACGCAGTATTTT	CASSVGLAEDRDTQYF	once	TRBV9	TRBD2	TRBJ2-3
TGTGCCAGTAGCCCACCGGGACAGGGGTTAAACCAGCCCCAGCATTTT	CASSPPGQGLNQPQHF	.	TRBV19	TRBD1	TRBJ1-5
TGTGCCAGCACCTACTCTTTCGGGGGTACGGCGTCCGAGCAGTTCTTC	CASTYSFGGTASEQFF	.	TRBV11-2	.	TRBJ2-1